A single sample is the source of the 20 T cell receptor beta chains below, sequenced in a study of cytomegalovirus exposure and HLA in healthy donors. Use of 60 Vbeta and 13 Jbeta primers characterized the PCR. Data came from immunoSEQ multiplex PCR; TCRdb stores just in-frame clones and leaves some out. The sample consists of 75,000 to 95,000 clones, 85% to 90% of them appearing once. The sample consisted of PBMCs. The receptor source for this set is a man between 18 and 29 years old in good health and CMV-seronegative.

J is TRBJ2-7 and V is TRBV27, with a tentative D call TRBD1 (6 bases). Germline V lookup: CDR1 MNHEY, CDR2 SMNVEV (reference sequence). Between the trimmed V and J ends, which lost 4 bases and 5 bases, there was a span of 9 bases. The CDR3 runs 12 residues. CDR3 region: CASSSGTHEQYF. The CDR3 DNA follows: TGTGCCAGCAGTTCCGGGACACACGAGCAGTACTTC.

V gene TRBV5-1 combines with J gene TRBJ2-6; D is uncertain. The CDR3 sequence is 19 residues long. Germline-derived CDR1 and CDR2 are SGHRS and YFSETQ. Trimming removed 1 base at V and 0 bases at J, with 17 bases between. The CDR3: CASSLHVLGAGSGANVLTF. In DNA, the CDR3 is TGCGCCAGCAGCTTGCATGTTTTAGGCGCAGGCTCTGGGGCCAACGTCCTGACTTTC. The entire variable domain, with the rest obtained from reference TRBV5-1 and TRBJ2-6, is as follows: KAGVTQTPRYLIKTRGQQVTLSCSPISGHRSVSWYQQTPGQGLQFLFEYFSETQRNKGNFPGRFSGRQFSNSRSEMNVSTLELGDSALYLCASSLHVLGAGSGANVLTFGAGSRLTVL.

The chain has TRBV5-4 and TRBJ2-1, with D unclear. This CDR3 has 15 amino acids. The germline V gene has CDR1 SGHNT and CDR2 YYREEE (reference sequence). The V and J ends lost 9 bases and 4 bases respectively, with 20 bases between them. CDR3 region: CATKNERRPYNEQFF. The CDR3 DNA reads as TGTGCCACCAAAAACGAGAGGCGGCCATACAATGAGCAGTTCTTC.

This clone was picked up a small number of times. DNA of the CDR3: TGTGCCAGTAGTATAGATAGGAGAAGCTCCTACAATGAGCAGTTCTTC. Residues: CASSIDRRSSYNEQFF. The rearrangement joins TRBV19 to TRBJ2-1; D gene uncertain. This CDR3 is 16 amino acids long. V lost 0 bases, J lost 0 bases, and 9 bases lay in between. CDR1 and CDR2 from the germline V gene are LNHDA and SQIVND (reference sequence).

This sequence joins TRBV19 and TRBJ2-5, with 8 bases identical to TRBD1. Germline V gives CDR1 LNHDA, CDR2 SQIVND (reference sequence). The CDR3 loop spans 16 amino acids. Losses at the gene ends were 5 bases for V and 5 bases for J; bases not matched to a gene: 13. DNA for the CDR3: TGTGCCAGTAGTCCGACAGGGGTATATGGTCCGGAGACCCAGTACTTC. It specifies CASSPTGVYGPETQYF. The whole variable domain, filled in from reference TRBV19 and TRBJ2-5, reads DGGITQSPKYLFRKEGQNVTLSCEQNLNHDAMYWYRQDPGQGLRLIYYSQIVNDFQKGDIAEGYSVSREKKESFPLTVTSAQKNPTAFYLCASSPTGVYGPETQYFGPGTRLLVL.

The chain is built from TRBV28 and TRBJ2-1, with D perhaps matching TRBD1 (5 bases). There are 15 residues in the CDR3. The V end lost 5 bases, the J end lost 4 bases, and 15 bases lay between the germline ends. In germline, CDR1 is MDHEN, CDR2 SYDVKM. The CDR3 spells CASSPGDSMYNEQFF. CDR3 DNA sequence: TGTGCCAGCAGTCCAGGCGACAGTATGTACAATGAGCAGTTCTTC.

CDR3 in DNA: TGTGCCAGCAGCCAAGGTCAGGGGCGGAGCTATGGCTACACCTTC. The encoded protein is CASSQGQGRSYGYTF. V and J are TRBV14 and TRBJ1-2; tentatively, D is TRBD1 (6 bases). With 1 base removed from V and 4 bases from J, the gap between germline ends came to 13 bases. The CDR3 loop spans 15 amino acids. Germline assignment: CDR1 SGHDN and CDR2 FVKESK. The variable domain in full, completed from reference TRBV14 and TRBJ1-2, reads EAGVTQFPSHSVIEKGQTVTLRCDPISGHDNLYWYRRVMGKEIKFLLHFVKESKQDESGMPNNRFLAERTGGTYSTLKVQPAELEDSGVYFCASSQGQGRSYGYTFGSGTRLTVV.

The rearrangement links TRBV29-1 to TRBJ1-2; possibly TRBD1 for D (5 bases). The ends were cut back, 3 bases at V and 6 bases at J, with 5 bases in the middle. Germline assignment: CDR1 SQVTM and CDR2 ANQGSEA. The CDR3 totals 10 residues. The CDR3 DNA is TGCAGCGTTGACAGGGATGGCTACACCTTC. Amino acids: CSVDRDGYTF.

This chain uses TRBV29-1 with TRBJ2-3, with a possible D match to TRBD1 (6 bases). The V and J ends lost 4 bases and 4 bases respectively, with 12 bases between them. The V gene's germline CDR1 is SQVTM and CDR2 ANQGSEA. There are 13 residues in the CDR3. CDR3 region: CSVAQGPADTQYF. CDR3 nucleotides: TGCAGCGTTGCACAGGGACCGGCAGATACGCAGTATTTT.

CDR3 nucleotides: TGTGCCAGCAGTGAATTGGGAGGGACTAGTAGTGAGCAGTTCTTC. It encodes CASSELGGTSSEQFF. The rearrangement links TRBV25-1 to TRBJ2-1, with 8 bases that match TRBD2. V lost 1 base and J lost 9; bases outside the gene matches: 8. In germline, CDR1 is MGHDK, CDR2 SYGVNS. This CDR3 contains 15 residues.

The rearrangement links TRBV7-2 to TRBJ1-4; D not resolved. Trimming left V 1 base short and J 4 bases short, with 16 bases between. The CDR3 consists of 17 residues. Germline loops: CDR1 SGHTA, CDR2 FQGNSA. Written as DNA, the CDR3 is TGTGCCAGCAGCTTAGTTATCGGGGTCGGAGGTAATGAAAAACTGTTTTTT. Translation: CASSLVIGVGGNEKLFF.

The chain couples TRBV6-4 to TRBJ1-6; D is uncertain. V was clipped by 4 bases and J by 7 bases, with 8 bases between them. Germline V gives CDR1 MRHNA, CDR2 SNTAGT. The CDR3 has 13 amino acids. This chain's CDR3 is CASSGEANSPLHF. DNA of the CDR3: TGTGCCAGCAGTGGCGAGGCGAATTCACCCCTCCACTTT.

This chain joins TRBV5-4 and TRBJ1-6, with 8 bases lining up with TRBD1. Per the germline V gene, CDR1 is SGHNT and CDR2 is YYREEE (reference sequence). V lost 3 bases, J lost 9 bases, and 2 bases stayed unmatched. CDR3 length equals 13 residues. In DNA form, the CDR3 reads TGTGCCAGCAGCTCCGGACAGGGTTCACCCCTCCACTTT. Protein: CASSSGQGSPLHF.

The rearrangement joins TRBV6-5 to TRBJ2-7; TRBD2 matches at 7 bases. The CDR3 spans 13 residues. Germline V gene data show CDR1 as MNHEY and CDR2 as SVGAGI. The V gene end was trimmed by 6 bases and the J gene end by 0 bases; junction bases not matched to a gene: 2. The CDR3 protein is CASSGGSSYEQYF. CDR3 nucleotide sequence: TGTGCCAGCAGCGGCGGGAGCTCCTACGAGCAGTACTTC.

This sequence joins TRBV7-8 and TRBJ1-4; D perhaps matches TRBD1 (6 bases). The CDR3 runs 15 residues. Germline-derived CDR1 and CDR2 are SGHVS and FQNEAQ. With 3 bases removed from V and 5 bases from J, the gap between germline ends came to 13 bases. The CDR3 region has the DNA TGTGCCAGCAGCTTCCAGACAGGCGGGAATGAAAAACTGTTTTTT. Amino acid sequence: CASSFQTGGNEKLFF.

This rearrangement joins TRBV9 to TRBJ1-2; D gene uncertain. The CDR3 spans 12 residues. The V gene lost 5 bases and the J gene lost 5 bases, with 10 bases spanning the gap. Germline CDR1 reads SGDLS; CDR2 reads YYNGEE. For the CDR3, the DNA is TGTGCCAGCAGGGCGCCCGGGTATGGCTACACCTTC. The encoded protein is CASRAPGYGYTF. The full variable domain, in which reference TRBV9 and TRBJ1-2 provide the parts outside the CDR3, is DSGVTQTPKHLITATGQRVTLRCSPRSGDLSVYWYQQSLDQGLQFLIQYYNGEERAKGNILERFSAQQFPDLHSELNLSSLELGDSALYFCASRAPGYGYTFGSGTRLTVV.

The rearrangement joins TRBV11-3 to TRBJ2-2, with TRBD2 identical over 13 bases. Losses at the gene ends were 5 bases for V and 5 bases for J; bases not matched to a gene: 5. The CDR3 runs to 16 residues. The germline V gene encodes CDR1 SGHNT and CDR2 YENEEA. CDR3 nucleotide sequence: TGTGCCAGCAGCCCGCGACTAGCGGGAGGAACCGGGGAGCTGTTTTTT. Its translation is CASSPRLAGGTGELFF.

This chain uses TRBV11-2 with TRBJ2-1; D is perhaps TRBD1 (7 bases). Germline V CDR1 and CDR2: SGHAT, FQNNGV. V lost 1 base to trimming and J lost 7 bases, with 14 bases between them. The CDR3 loop spans 15 amino acids. The CDR3 DNA follows: TGTGCCAGCAGCTTAGGTACAGGGGAGGTAAATGAGCAGTTCTTC. Amino acid sequence: CASSLGTGEVNEQFF.

The V and J genes are TRBV6-1 and TRBJ2-5; weak D call: TRBD1 (5 bases). CDR1 is MNHNS and CDR2 is SASEGT in the germline V gene. Trimming cost V 4 bases and J 5 bases, with 17 bases left between them. The CDR3 runs 15 residues. The CDR3 sequence: CASSVGAVLGETQYF. The CDR3 bases are TGTGCCAGCAGTGTAGGGGCCGTTCTAGGGGAGACCCAGTACTTC.

This sequence joins TRBV5-1 and TRBJ2-3, with TRBD2 matching over 11 bases. V dropped 0 bases and J dropped 4; count of bases not matched to a gene: 4. CDR3 length: 16 amino acids. The V gene's germline CDR1 is SGHRS and CDR2 YFSETQ. The CDR3 nucleotides read TGCGCCAGCAGCTTGGAACTAGCGGGAGCCGCAGATACGCAGTATTTT. It translates to CASSLELAGAADTQYF.